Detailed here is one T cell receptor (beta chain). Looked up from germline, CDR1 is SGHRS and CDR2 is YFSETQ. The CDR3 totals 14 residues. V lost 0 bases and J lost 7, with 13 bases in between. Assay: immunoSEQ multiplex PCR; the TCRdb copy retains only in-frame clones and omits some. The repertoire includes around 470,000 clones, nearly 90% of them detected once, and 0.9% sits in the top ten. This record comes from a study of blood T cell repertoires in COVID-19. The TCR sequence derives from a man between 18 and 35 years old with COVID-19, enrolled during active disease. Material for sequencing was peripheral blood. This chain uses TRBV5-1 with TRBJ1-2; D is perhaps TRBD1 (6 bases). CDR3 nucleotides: TGCGCCAGCAGCTTGGGGCAGGGGACATCTGGCTACACCTTC. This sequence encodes CASSLGQGTSGYTF.